The clone carrying this T cell receptor (beta chain) was observed a few times. The CDR3 has 13 amino acids. Trimming removed 10 bases from V and 2 bases from J, with 12 bases in between. In germline, CDR1 is KGHDR, CDR2 SFDVKD. The data belong to a study of T cell responses to AZD1222 COVID-19 vaccine. Clones were read by immunoSEQ multiplex PCR, and TCRdb kept only the in-frame ones, dropping some. This sample yields more than 80,000 clones, of which around 86% are seen a single time; more than 8.5% belongs to the top ten. This receptor was taken from an adult in good health. The source material was peripheral blood, sampled on day 0 of AZD1222 vaccination. The V call is TRBV24-1, the J call TRBJ2-3; TRBD1 is a possible D gene (5 bases). As DNA, the CDR3 is TGTGCCACATCCAACAGGCTCACAGATACGCAGTATTTT. Its translation: CATSNRLTDTQYF.